This T cell receptor beta chain appears in the sequencing data of a study of breast tumors, draining lymph nodes, adjacent tissues. For this clonotype: No antigen is known for it.

The CDR3 runs to 15 residues. Germline-derived CDR1 and CDR2 are MNHNS and SASEGT. Trimming took off 7 bases at V and 1 base at J, with 13 bases between the two ends. Study-level results: Tumor TCR diversity was below lymph nodes but above nontumor tissue. The lymph node origin of tumor T cells was framed as consistent with a hypothesis, not demonstrated.

Samples came from axillary lymph nodes draining the breast cancer. TCRdb redid the calling of the multiplex PCR reads with MiXCR, one entry per CDR3 protein. The sample yields approximately 210,000 distinct CDR3 sequences, about 32% seen once. The material sequenced was axillary lymph node tissue. The TCR was taken from a female donor with breast cancer. Some clones in this sample may be carry-over from other donors' samples. The chain has TRBV6-1 and TRBJ1-4, with D tentatively TRBD1 (6 bases). The CDR3 is CASTARQETNEKLFF. The CDR3 coding sequence is TGTGCCAGCACCGCCCGACAGGAAACTAATGAAAAACTGTTTTTT.